Each of the 30 T cell receptor beta chains below was sequenced from the same sample in a study of cytomegalovirus exposure and HLA in healthy donors. Vbeta (60) and Jbeta (13) primers were used in the PCR. Profiling relied on immunoSEQ multiplex PCR, and the TCRdb table lists in-frame clones only, not all of them. This listing includes approximately 190,000 clones. The sample was PBMCs. These receptors all come from a man aged 25 to 45 in good health and CMV-seronegative.

This chain connects TRBV5-8 to TRBJ1-5; 9 bases align to TRBD1. The CDR3 sequence is 15 residues long. Germline V CDR1 and CDR2: SGHTS, YDEGEE. V trimming: 2 bases; J trimming: 5 bases; junction bases outside the gene matches: 5. The DNA of the CDR3 is TGTGCCAGCAGCTTACAGGGGGCTGGGGATCAGCCCCAGCATTTT. It is translated as CASSLQGAGDQPQHF.

The rearrangement links TRBV9 to TRBJ1-1; 7 bases are a match to TRBD1. This CDR3 comprises 18 residues. Germline V CDR1 and CDR2: SGDLS, YYNGEE. Germline trimming cut 3 bases from V and 3 bases from J; bases unmatched to any gene: 17. The CDR3 DNA follows: TGTGCCAGCAGCGCTAGACAGGGCATGGTCCTGAGGGACACTGAAGCTTTCTTT. Its translation is CASSARQGMVLRDTEAFF.

The chain combines TRBV5-4 with TRBJ2-4, with D perhaps TRBD1 (5 bases). The CDR3 spans 13 residues. Trimming shortened V by 0 bases and J by 12 bases, and 13 bases separated the two germline ends. Germline V gene sequence: CDR1 SGHNT, CDR2 YYREEE (reference sequence). The CDR3 DNA reads TGTGCCAGCAGCTTGGGGCAGGGCATGACTCAGTACTTC. Protein product: CASSLGQGMTQYF.

The rearrangement links TRBV7-2 to TRBJ1-5, with TRBD1 matching 10 bases. V was clipped by 5 bases and J by 5 bases; unmatched bases: 3. The CDR3 sequence is 14 residues long. The V gene's germline CDR1 is SGHTA and CDR2 FQGNSA. The CDR3 DNA reads TGTGCCAGCAGCCTAGGGACAGGGGATCAGCCCCAGCATTTT. Its protein is CASSLGTGDQPQHF.

The chain combines TRBV2 with TRBJ2-7, with D hard to call. The CDR3 length is 13 residues. The germline CDR1 and CDR2 sequences are SNHLY and FYNNEI. V lost 3 bases, J lost 5 bases, and 11 bases lay in between. Written as DNA, the CDR3 is TGTGCCAGCAGTGAGGGCTTACCCGACGAGCAGTACTTC. Translating it yields CASSEGLPDEQYF. Full variable domain (rest looked up from reference TRBV2 and TRBJ2-7): EPEVTQTPSHQVTQMGQEVILRCVPISNHLYFYWYRQILGQKVEFLVSFYNNEISEKSEIFDDQFSVERPDGSNFTLKIRSTKLEDSAMYFCASSEGLPDEQYFGPGTRLTVT.

This rearrangement joins TRBV9 to TRBJ2-1; TRBD2 aligns across 8 bases. This CDR3 spans 14 amino acids. J was trimmed by 7 bases and V by 7 bases; bases with no gene match: 10. CDR1 is SGDLS and CDR2 is YYNGEE in the germline V gene. The DNA for the CDR3 is TGTGCCAGCTCCCGTAGCGGGAAGGATAATGAGCAGTTCTTC. Protein sequence: CASSRSGKDNEQFF.

The V gene is TRBV7-2, the J gene TRBJ1-4; D unclear. With 5 bases removed from V and 7 bases from J, the gap between germline ends came to 14 bases. The CDR3 consists of 14 residues. Germline-derived CDR1 and CDR2 are SGHTA and FQGNSA. CDR3 amino acids: CASSRSTEGEKLFF. In DNA, the CDR3 is TGTGCCAGCAGCCGATCAACAGAGGGTGAAAAACTGTTTTTT.

The chain is built from TRBV18 and TRBJ2-3; maybe TRBD1 (8 bases). The CDR3 covers 16 residues. Trimming cost V 5 bases and J 2 bases, with 17 bases left between them. Germline CDR1 reads KGHSH; CDR2 reads LQKENI. CDR3 coding DNA: TGTGCCAGCTCATCCACCACAGGGGGGGTCACAGATACGCAGTATTTT. Residues: CASSSTTGGVTDTQYF.

The chain uses TRBV11-3 and TRBJ2-5; D unresolved. Germline V CDR1 and CDR2: SGHNT, YENEEA. The CDR3 has 14 residues. V shed 1 base and J shed 1 base, with 7 bases lying between them. The DNA of the CDR3 is TGTGCCAGCAGCTTAGTTTCTAGCCAAGAGACCCAGTACTTC. Protein product: CASSLVSSQETQYF.

The chain is built from TRBV5-6 and TRBJ1-1, with TRBD1 matching 8 bases. There are 16 residues in the CDR3. Germline V gene lookup returns CDR1 SGHDT and CDR2 YYEEEE. V was clipped by 0 bases and J by 1 base; unmatched bases: 5. The CDR3 loop is CASSLVAGGGNTEAFF. For the CDR3, the DNA is TGTGCCAGCAGCTTGGTGGCAGGGGGCGGGAACACTGAAGCTTTCTTT.

The rearrangement uses TRBV4-1 and TRBJ1-1, with D possibly being TRBD1 (5 bases). The ends were cut back, 0 bases at V and 1 base at J, with 9 bases in the middle. Germline CDR1 and CDR2: MGHRA and YSYEKL. The CDR3 totals 15 residues. CDR3 protein: CASSQEGHSNTEAFF. The CDR3 DNA follows: TGCGCCAGCAGCCAAGAAGGACACTCGAACACTGAAGCTTTCTTT.

The gene calls are TRBV4-3 and TRBJ1-1, with a tentative D call TRBD1 (6 bases). V was cut by 3 bases and J by 0 bases, with 11 bases left in between. Per the germline V gene, CDR1 is LGHNA and CDR2 is YSLEER. This CDR3 is 15 amino acids long. CDR3 loop: CASSQADRMNTEAFF. CDR3 nucleotides: TGCGCCAGCAGCCAGGCGGACAGAATGAACACTGAAGCTTTCTTT.

This chain connects TRBV6-6 to TRBJ1-1, with TRBD1 matching 8 bases. V shed 0 bases, J shed 4 bases, and the junction held 4 bases outside the gene matches. Germline V CDR1 and CDR2: MNHNY, SVGAGI (reference sequence). This CDR3 comprises 15 residues. The CDR3, as DNA: TGTGCCAGCAGTTACTCGCCCGGACAGGGCACTGAAGCTTTCTTT. Its protein is CASSYSPGQGTEAFF.

The chain combines TRBV2 with TRBJ1-2, with a tentative D call TRBD1 (5 bases). This CDR3 comprises 18 residues. Between the trimmed V and J ends, which lost 1 base and 7 bases, there was a span of 25 bases. Germline CDR1 is SNHLY and CDR2 is FYNNEI. The CDR3 region has the DNA TGTGCCAGCAGTGAAGTTCCGTTACCAGACAGACAAAGTGGTGGCTACACCTTC. Its translation is CASSEVPLPDRQSGGYTF.

This chain uses TRBV4-2 with TRBJ2-5, with D unclear. V was pared by 0 bases and J by 1 base, with 9 bases between. The length of the CDR3 is 15 residues. The germline CDR1 and CDR2 sequences are LGHNA and YNFKEQ. CDR3 in DNA: TGTGCCAGCAGCCAAGATGTCACAGCCCAAGAGACCCAGTACTTC. Encoded protein: CASSQDVTAQETQYF.

This sequence joins TRBV6-1 and TRBJ1-2; possibly TRBD1 for D (5 bases). In germline, CDR1 is MNHNS, CDR2 SASEGT. The CDR3 contains 14 residues. V was trimmed by 7 bases and J by 8 bases, leaving 20 bases between them. Here the CDR3 reads CASTGVARAMGYTF. The CDR3, as DNA: TGTGCCAGCACCGGAGTAGCCAGGGCTATGGGCTACACCTTC.

The chain has TRBV4-3 and TRBJ2-1; 10 nucleotides match TRBD2. Germline assignment: CDR1 LGHNA and CDR2 YSLEER. This CDR3 has 17 amino acids. With 4 bases clipped from V and 5 bases from J, the junction kept 11 bases outside the gene matches. The DNA for the CDR3 is TGCGCCAGCAGCCGAGGGGAAGTAGCGGGGGGACACAATGAGCAGTTCTTC. Residues: CASSRGEVAGGHNEQFF.

To note about this clone: This specimen includes other DNA sequences encoding the same CDR3. This chain links TRBV28 with TRBJ2-5; no clear D. The CDR3 is 11 residues long. The germline V gene has CDR1 MDHEN and CDR2 SYDVKM. V was pared by 4 bases and J by 4 bases, with 4 bases between. CDR3 nucleotides: TGTGCCAGCAGTTATAGAGAGACCCAGTACTTC. This codes for CASSYRETQYF.

The V call is TRBV2, the J call TRBJ1-6; perhaps TRBD1 as D (6 bases). The CDR3 runs to 14 residues. Germline V gene lookup returns CDR1 SNHLY and CDR2 FYNNEI. V was clipped by 10 bases and J by 3 bases, with 13 bases between them. The CDR3 DNA is TGTGCCATCCTACAGGGATACTATAATTCACCCCTCCACTTT. Its translation: CAILQGYYNSPLHF.

V and J are TRBV19 and TRBJ2-7; D possibly corresponds to TRBD1 (5 bases). The V end lost 5 bases, the J end lost 7 bases, and 18 bases lay between the germline ends. Germline values: CDR1 LNHDA, CDR2 SQIVND (reference sequence). This CDR3 comprises 14 residues. This chain's CDR3 is CASSDPRVKGEQYF. The CDR3 DNA reads as TGTGCCAGTAGTGACCCCAGGGTAAAAGGGGAGCAGTACTTC.

This chain connects TRBV7-8 to TRBJ2-7; 7 bases are shared with TRBD1. This CDR3 is 15 amino acids long. The germline V gene encodes CDR1 SGHVS and CDR2 FQNEAQ. Trimming removed 5 bases from V and 0 bases from J; junction bases left unmatched: 7. The CDR3 here is CASSQGQVGSYEQYF. The CDR3 nucleotides read TGTGCCAGCAGCCAAGGACAGGTAGGCTCCTACGAGCAGTACTTC.

The chain employs TRBV28 and TRBJ1-1; no clear D gene. V gave up 2 bases and J gave up 0 bases, with 7 bases separating them. Germline V CDR1 and CDR2: MDHEN, SYDVKM. CDR3 length: 14 residues. The chain's CDR3 is CASSLLGLNTEAFF. The CDR3 bases are TGTGCCAGCAGTTTACTCGGGTTGAACACTGAAGCTTTCTTT.

The rearrangement links TRBV27 to TRBJ2-3; 7 bases are a match to TRBD1. V trimming: 7 bases; J trimming: 1 base; junction bases outside the gene matches: 17. Germline V gives CDR1 MNHEY, CDR2 SMNVEV (reference sequence). This CDR3 comprises 18 residues. CDR3 amino acids: CASNLTGNRRAGTDTQYF. In DNA, the CDR3 is TGTGCCAGCAACCTGACAGGGAATCGAAGGGCTGGCACAGATACGCAGTATTTT.

V usage is TRBV2 and J usage is TRBJ2-5; no definite D call. The CDR3 has 14 amino acids. Germline loops: CDR1 SNHLY, CDR2 FYNNEI. Trimming shortened V by 11 bases and J by 2 bases, and 18 bases separated the two germline ends. CDR3: CALPKKENQETQYF. In nucleotides, the CDR3 is TGTGCCTTACCGAAGAAGGAGAATCAAGAGACCCAGTACTTC. Supplemented by reference TRBV2 and TRBJ2-5, the full variable domain reads EPEVTQTPSHQVTQMGQEVILRCVPISNHLYFYWYRQILGQKVEFLVSFYNNEISEKSEIFDDQFSVERPDGSNFTLKIRSTKLEDSAMYFCALPKKENQETQYFGPGTRLLVL.

J is TRBJ1-5 and V is TRBV6-5, with a possible D match to TRBD1 (5 bases). The length of the CDR3 is 15 residues. CDR1 and CDR2 (germline): MNHEY, SVGAGI. The V and J ends lost 6 bases and 0 bases respectively, with 12 bases between them. This chain's CDR3 is CASSPDSYSNQPQHF. The CDR3 DNA reads as TGTGCCAGCAGCCCCGACAGTTATAGCAATCAGCCCCAGCATTTT.

The J gene is TRBJ1-6, the V gene TRBV9, with TRBD1 matching 10 bases. Germline trimming cut 4 bases from V and 8 bases from J; bases unmatched to any gene: 9. Looked up from germline, CDR1 is SGDLS and CDR2 is YYNGEE. The CDR3 has 16 residues. In DNA, the CDR3 is TGTGCCAGCAGCAAAAGGTGGGACAGGGGTGATTCACCCCTCCACTTT. Its protein product is CASSKRWDRGDSPLHF.

As regards this clone: This specimen includes other DNA sequences encoding the same CDR3. V and J are TRBV9 and TRBJ2-7, with D perhaps matching TRBD2 (6 bases). Germline V CDR1 and CDR2: SGDLS, YYNGEE. The CDR3 contains 14 residues. V dropped 4 bases and J dropped 1 base, with 12 bases sitting between them. The CDR3 nucleotides read TGTGCCAGCAGCCTAGGCGGGAATTCCTACGAGCAGTACTTC. This codes for CASSLGGNSYEQYF.

The chain uses TRBV29-1 and TRBJ2-7, with TRBD1 as a possible D gene (6 bases). The germline CDR1 and CDR2 sequences are SQVTM and ANQGSEA. Trimming took off 0 bases at V and 2 bases at J, with 14 bases between the two ends. This CDR3 region has 15 residues. The CDR3 DNA sequence: TGCAGCGTTGAAGATTCGAGGGGGACGCCCTACGAGCAGTACTTC. Translated: CSVEDSRGTPYEQYF.

This chain joins TRBV7-3 and TRBJ2-7, with a tentative D call TRBD1 (6 bases). The germline V gene has CDR1 SGHTA and CDR2 FQGTGA. The V end lost 0 bases, the J end lost 5 bases, and 14 bases lay between the germline ends. The CDR3 spans 15 residues. CDR3 sequence (DNA): TGTGCCAGCAGCTTAACGGAAACAGGGAAGAACGAGCAGTACTTC. Its protein product is CASSLTETGKNEQYF.

This chain uses TRBV11-3 with TRBJ2-5; TRBD2 agrees at 11 bases. The germline CDR1 and CDR2 sequences are SGHNT and YENEEA. The CDR3 totals 14 residues. After removal of 6 bases from V and 3 bases from J, the junction contained 3 bases not matched to a gene. CDR3 amino acids: CASSSLAGEETQYF. CDR3 DNA sequence: TGTGCCAGCAGTTCACTAGCGGGGGAAGAGACCCAGTACTTC.